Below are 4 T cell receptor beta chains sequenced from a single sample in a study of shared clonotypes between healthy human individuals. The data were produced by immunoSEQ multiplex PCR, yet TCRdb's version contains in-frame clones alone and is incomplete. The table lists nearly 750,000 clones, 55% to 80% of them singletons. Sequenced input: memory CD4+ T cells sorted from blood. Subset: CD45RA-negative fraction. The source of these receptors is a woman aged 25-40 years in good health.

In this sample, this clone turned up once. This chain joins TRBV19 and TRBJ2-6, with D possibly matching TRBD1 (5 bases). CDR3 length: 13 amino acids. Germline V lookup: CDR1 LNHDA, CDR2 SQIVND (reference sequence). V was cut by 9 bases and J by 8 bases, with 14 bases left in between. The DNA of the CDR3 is TGTGCCAGCGGCCCCCCAGGGACCAACGTCCTGACTTTC. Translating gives CASGPPGTNVLTF. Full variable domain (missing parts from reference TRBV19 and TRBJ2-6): DGGITQSPKYLFRKEGQNVTLSCEQNLNHDAMYWYRQDPGQGLRLIYYSQIVNDFQKGDIAEGYSVSREKKESFPLTVTSAQKNPTAFYLCASGPPGTNVLTFGAGSRLTVL.

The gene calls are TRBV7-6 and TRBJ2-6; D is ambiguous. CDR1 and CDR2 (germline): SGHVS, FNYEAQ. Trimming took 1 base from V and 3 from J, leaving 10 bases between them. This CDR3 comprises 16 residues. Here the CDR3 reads CASSLVPDNGANVLTF. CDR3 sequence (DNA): TGTGCCAGCAGCTTAGTGCCTGATAATGGGGCCAACGTCCTGACTTTC.

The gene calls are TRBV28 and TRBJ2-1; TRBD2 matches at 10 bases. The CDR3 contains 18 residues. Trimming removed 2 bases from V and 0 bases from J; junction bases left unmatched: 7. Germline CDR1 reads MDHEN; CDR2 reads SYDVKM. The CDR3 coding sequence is TGTGCCAGCAGTTTAGATAGAAGGACTAGCGGCTCCTACAATGAGCAGTTCTTC. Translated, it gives CASSLDRRTSGSYNEQFF.

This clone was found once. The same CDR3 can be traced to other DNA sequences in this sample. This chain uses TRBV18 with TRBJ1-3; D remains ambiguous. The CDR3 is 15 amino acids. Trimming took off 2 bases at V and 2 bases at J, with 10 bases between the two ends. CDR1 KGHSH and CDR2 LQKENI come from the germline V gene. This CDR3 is CASSPGPGAGNTIYF. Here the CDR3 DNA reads TGTGCCAGCTCACCAGGCCCCGGGGCTGGAAACACCATATATTTT.